A single sample is the source of the 15 T cell receptor beta chains below, sequenced in a study of blood T cell repertoires in COVID-19. Assay: immunoSEQ multiplex PCR; the TCRdb copy retains only in-frame clones and omits some. The sample lists 150,000 to 200,000 clones; about 80% were seen once. The sample taken for sequencing was peripheral blood. Receptors were obtained from a human donor with acute or convalescent COVID-19. The donor label of this sample is uncertain.

This chain uses TRBV3-1 (or the pseudogene TRBV3-2) with TRBJ2-3; D is ambiguous. This CDR3 has 16 amino acids. The V gene's germline CDR1 is LGHDT and CDR2 YNNKEL (reference sequence). The V and J ends lost 0 bases and 2 bases respectively, with 12 bases between them. CDR3 sequence: CASSQDLASTTDTQYF. The CDR3 nucleotides read TGTGCCAGCAGCCAAGATTTAGCCTCCACCACAGATACGCAGTATTTT.

The chain has TRBV9 and TRBJ2-6; a possible D gene is TRBD1 (6 bases). Germline V CDR1 and CDR2: SGDLS, YYNGEE. Trimming took 4 bases from V and 2 from J, leaving 13 bases between them. This CDR3 spans 16 amino acids. CDR3 protein: CASSPQGQPGANVLTF. The CDR3 DNA is TGTGCCAGCAGCCCGCAGGGGCAACCTGGGGCCAACGTCCTGACTTTC. The whole variable domain, filled in from reference TRBV9 and TRBJ2-6, reads DSGVTQTPKHLITATGQRVTLRCSPRSGDLSVYWYQQSLDQGLQFLIQYYNGEERAKGNILERFSAQQFPDLHSELNLSSLELGDSALYFCASSPQGQPGANVLTFGAGSRLTVL.

The V and J genes are TRBV18 and TRBJ2-5; 8 bases map to TRBD1. The CDR3 contains 14 residues. Per the germline V gene, CDR1 is KGHSH and CDR2 is LQKENI. Trimming cost V 5 bases and J 4 bases; bases outside gene matches: 6. CDR3 DNA sequence: TGTGCCAGCTCAGGGACAGGTGGTCCAGAGACCCAGTACTTC. It specifies CASSGTGGPETQYF.

CDR3 in amino acids: CATSRRGSGGETQYF. In nucleotides, the CDR3 is TGTGCCACCAGCAGAAGGGGTAGCGGGGGAGAGACCCAGTACTTC. This chain joins TRBV15 and TRBJ2-5, with 9 bases identical to TRBD2. Trimming removed 2 bases from V and 4 bases from J; junction bases left unmatched: 5. Germline assignment: CDR1 LNHNV and CDR2 YYDKDF (reference sequence). There are 15 residues in the CDR3.

The chain links TRBV12-3 or TRBV12-4 to TRBJ1-5, with TRBD1 as a possible D gene (6 bases). V lost 6 bases and J 3 bases, leaving 9 bases between the germline ends. This CDR3 spans 13 amino acids. The CDR3 is CASRRDTNQPQHF. CDR3 coding DNA: TGTGCCAGCAGACGGGACACCAATCAGCCCCAGCATTTT.

V is TRBV5-5 and J is TRBJ1-4; 8 nucleotides match TRBD1. Germline V CDR1 and CDR2: SGHKS, YYEKEE (reference sequence). The CDR3 extends over 16 amino acids. J gave up 0 bases and V 4 bases, and 5 bases lay outside the gene matches. CDR3 DNA sequence: TGTGCCAGCAGCCCCGACAGGGGAGCAACTAATGAAAAACTGTTTTTT. This codes for CASSPDRGATNEKLFF. The variable domain in full, with the rest retrieved from reference TRBV5-5 and TRBJ1-4, is DAGVTQSPTHLIKTRGQQVTLRCSPISGHKSVSWYQQVLGQGPQFIFQYYEKEERGRGNFPDRFSARQFPNYSSELNVNALLLGDSALYLCASSPDRGATNEKLFFGSGTQLSVL.

The V and J genes are TRBV5-8 and TRBJ1-1; 8 bases align to TRBD1. With V trimmed by 4 bases and J by 8 bases, 4 bases remained unmatched. This CDR3 is built from 12 residues. Germline lookup yields CDR1 SGHTS and CDR2 YDEGEE. DNA of the CDR3: TGTGCCAGCAGCCCTTGGGACAGGGAAGCTTTCTTT. Protein product: CASSPWDREAFF.

On this clone itself: Other DNA variants within this sample encode the same CDR3. The rearrangement links TRBV11-2 to TRBJ1-3; D call uncertain. V was clipped by 4 bases and J by 1 base, with 5 bases between them. Per the germline V gene, CDR1 is SGHAT and CDR2 is FQNNGV. There are 13 residues in the CDR3. This chain's CDR3 is CASSSGSGNTIYF. The CDR3 region has the DNA TGTGCCAGCAGCTCGGGGTCTGGAAACACCATATATTTT.

This chain uses TRBV5-1 with TRBJ2-3; perhaps TRBD2 as D (7 bases). The germline gives CDR1 SGHRS, CDR2 YFSETQ. The V gene lost 4 bases and the J gene lost 2 bases, with 20 bases spanning the gap. This CDR3 spans 17 amino acids. In nucleotides, the CDR3 is TGCGCCAGCAGCCCCACAGGGAGGGGGAGAAACACAGATACGCAGTATTTT. Amino acid sequence: CASSPTGRGRNTDTQYF.

This clone was found a few times. The chain combines TRBV3-1 (or the pseudogene TRBV3-2) with TRBJ2-7, with D possibly TRBD1 on 6 matching bases. V was shortened by 3 bases and J by 4 bases, with 13 bases between the two germline ends. CDR3 length equals 14 residues. Germline V gene sequence: CDR1 LGHDT, CDR2 YNNKEL (reference sequence). CDR3 nucleotides: TGTGCCAGCAGCCATTCGCACAGGGTATACGAGCAGTACTTC. Protein: CASSHSHRVYEQYF.

The chain is built from TRBV6-6 and TRBJ2-7; possibly TRBD2 for D (5 bases). The CDR3 length is 16 residues. V was clipped by 2 bases and J by 3 bases, with 17 bases between them. Germline CDR1 is MNHNY and CDR2 is SVGAGI (reference sequence). The CDR3 nucleotides read TGTGCCAGCAGTTACAAGGCGGGTGTTATTTTCTACGAGCAGTACTTC. Its translation: CASSYKAGVIFYEQYF.

The V call is TRBV30, the J call TRBJ1-2; possible D gene TRBD1, 5 bases. CDR3 size: 13 residues. Germline CDR1 reads GTSNPN; CDR2 reads SVGIG (reference sequence). Deletions cut 8 bases from V and 8 bases from J, with 21 bases between. The CDR3 DNA is TGTGCCCGCAAGACAGCCCGGAGTCAGGGCTACACCTTC. Translating gives CARKTARSQGYTF.

The genes are TRBV7-9 and TRBJ1-2; TRBD1 matches at 7 bases. This CDR3 spans 14 amino acids. The V gene's germline CDR1 is SEHNR and CDR2 FQNEAQ (reference sequence). The J segment lost 4 bases and the V segment lost 1 base, leaving 3 bases of the junction unmatched. The CDR3 protein is CASSLGQGGYGYTF. In DNA form, the CDR3 reads TGTGCCAGCAGCTTAGGCCAGGGGGGCTATGGCTACACCTTC.

The chain links TRBV11-1 to TRBJ2-3, with 9 bases lining up with TRBD2. Trimming took 7 bases from V and 6 from J; bases not matched to a gene: 5. CDR1 is SGHAT, CDR2 FQDESV, per germline (reference sequence). CDR3 length equals 13 residues. The DNA of the CDR3 is TGTGCCAGCATCAGGACTAGCGAGGATACGCAGTATTTT. The encoded protein is CASIRTSEDTQYF.

The rearrangement joins TRBV15 to TRBJ1-2; D not certain. In germline, CDR1 is LNHNV, CDR2 YYDKDF (reference sequence). V lost 3 bases, J lost 4 bases, and 15 bases lay in between. This CDR3 is built from 15 residues. The CDR3 nucleotides read TGTGCCACCAGCAGGGGGAGGCAAGCCAGCTATGGCTACACCTTC. Translated: CATSRGRQASYGYTF.